Listed here are 14 T cell receptor beta chains from one sample, sequenced in a study of metastatic and nonmetastatic thyroid tumors. TCRdb reprocessed the PCR reads using MiXCR. The sample has approximately 29,000 clones, 30% seen once. All patients were untreated before thyroid surgery. Sequenced: blood. All receptors come from a female donor with papillary thyroid cancer or a benign thyroid nodule (not recorded which). Some clones in this sample may be carry-over from other donors' samples.

The table lists this clone with many counts. The chain recombines TRBV3-1 with TRBJ1-2; D unresolved. CDR1 is LGHDT, CDR2 YNNKEL, per germline (reference sequence). V gave up 2 bases and J gave up 1 base, with 2 bases separating them. The CDR3 is made up of 12 amino acids. The CDR3 here is CASSQFNYGYTF. The CDR3 coding sequence is TGTGCCAGCAGCCAATTTAACTATGGCTACACCTTC.

This clone was observed many times. The rearrangement uses TRBV6-2 or TRBV6-3 and TRBJ2-7; possibly TRBD2 for D (6 bases). CDR3 length equals 13 residues. Trimming shortened V by 5 bases and J by 5 bases, and 13 bases separated the two germline ends. Looked up from germline, CDR1 is MNHEY and CDR2 is SVGEGT. This CDR3 is CASSLTSYNEQYF. For the CDR3, the DNA is TGTGCCAGCAGTCTAACTAGCTACAACGAGCAGTACTTC.

In the case of this clone: A much larger clone differs by one base, so this may be a read error. The same CDR3 can be traced to other DNA sequences in this sample. CDR3 DNA: TGCAGTGCTACCGACCCGCTGACGGTTAACACTGAAGCTTTCTTT. It specifies CSATDPLTVNTEAFF. The chain employs TRBV20-1 and TRBJ1-1; D is uncertain. This CDR3 region has 15 residues. V was shortened by 4 bases and J by 2 bases, with 17 bases between the two germline ends. In germline, CDR1 is DFQATT, CDR2 SNEGSKA (reference sequence).

V and J are TRBV19 and TRBJ1-1; D is undetermined. This CDR3 has 14 amino acids. CDR1 is LNHDA, CDR2 SQIVND, per germline (reference sequence). V was shortened by 3 bases and J by 5 bases, with 13 bases between the two germline ends. CDR3 protein: CASSISLPGTEAFF. The CDR3 DNA follows: TGTGCCAGTAGTATTTCGCTTCCGGGGACTGAAGCTTTCTTT. Full variable domain (missing parts from reference TRBV19 and TRBJ1-1): DGGITQSPKYLFRKEGQNVTLSCEQNLNHDAMYWYRQDPGQGLRLIYYSQIVNDFQKGDIAEGYSVSREKKESFPLTVTSAQKNPTAFYLCASSISLPGTEAFFGQGTRLTVV.

This chain links TRBV19 with TRBJ2-5; D ambiguous. The CDR3 extends over 14 amino acids. Per germline, CDR1 LNHDA and CDR2 SQIVND (reference sequence). Trimming removed 3 bases from V and 5 bases from J, with 13 bases in between. CDR3 bases: TGTGCCAGTAGTATCGGAATGGGAACGGAGACCCAGTACTTC. This sequence encodes CASSIGMGTETQYF.

The chain employs TRBV18 and TRBJ2-1; TRBD2 matches 7 bases. The germline V gene encodes CDR1 KGHSH and CDR2 LQKENI. The CDR3 loop spans 17 amino acids. J lost 0 bases, V lost 3 bases, and 8 bases had no gene match. As DNA, the CDR3 is TGTGCCAGCTCACCTTTAGCGGGTTCCAGCTCCTACAATGAGCAGTTCTTC. This encodes CASSPLAGSSSYNEQFF.

The rearrangement links TRBV4-1 to TRBJ2-7, with D unclear. V lost 4 bases, J lost 6 bases, and 16 bases lay in between. The CDR3 sequence is 14 residues long. CDR1 and CDR2 (germline): MGHRA, YSYEKL. In nucleotides, the CDR3 is TGCGCCAGCAGCCGTCAAGGGTCTTGGGGCGAGCAGTACTTC. This codes for CASSRQGSWGEQYF.

This rearrangement joins TRBV20-1 to TRBJ2-5; 16 bases align to TRBD2. The CDR3 is 18 residues long. V shed 3 bases and J 8 bases; nucleotides not matched to a gene: 15. Per germline, CDR1 DFQATT and CDR2 SNEGSKA (reference sequence). This chain's CDR3 is CSARPGLAGGNIRGTQYF. The CDR3 DNA is TGCAGTGCTAGGCCGGGACTAGCGGGAGGGAATATTCGAGGTACCCAGTACTTC.

Remarks on this clone: Germline is not matched at one junction end, which may reflect a read error. Other DNA sequences from this sample encode an identical CDR3 as well. J is TRBJ2-1 and V is TRBV19, with 13 bases that match TRBD2. Germline V gives CDR1 LNHDA, CDR2 SQIVND (reference sequence). The CDR3 runs to 14 residues. The chain's CDR3 is CASRLAGGDNEQFF. The CDR3 DNA reads as TGTGCGAGTAGACTAGCGGGAGGTGACAATGAGCAGTTCTTC.

Many counts were recorded for this clone. V usage is TRBV18 and J usage is TRBJ1-2, with D possibly TRBD1 on 6 matching bases. The ends were cut back, 9 bases at V and 8 bases at J, with 22 bases in the middle. Germline CDR1 is KGHSH and CDR2 is LQKENI. The CDR3 loop spans 14 amino acids. The CDR3 nucleotides read TGTGCCAGTGAAAAGCCCGGGACATCTGGGGGCTACACCTTC. The encoded protein is CASEKPGTSGGYTF.

In this sample, this clone turned up a few times. The rearrangement links TRBV27 to TRBJ2-3, with 15 nucleotides matching TRBD2. Germline loops: CDR1 MNHEY, CDR2 SMNVEV (reference sequence). This CDR3 is built from 16 residues. J lost 7 bases, V lost 4 bases, and 6 bases had no gene match. The CDR3 here is CASSWTGLAGGYTQYF. The CDR3 nucleotides are TGTGCCAGCAGTTGGACCGGACTAGCGGGGGGGTATACGCAGTATTTT.

The V gene is TRBV7-8, the J gene TRBJ2-7, with 11 positions matching TRBD1. Germline V gives CDR1 SGHVS, CDR2 FQNEAQ. The junction had 13 bases not matched to a gene; V was cut back by 5 bases and J by 7 bases. This CDR3 has 16 amino acids. CDR3 bases: TGTGCCAGCAGCCCTCCTGGTGGACAGGGGGCTATAGAGCAGTACTTC. Translation: CASSPPGGQGAIEQYF.

This clone has a count of ten or more. The rearrangement joins TRBV11-2 to TRBJ2-3, with 10 bases aligning to TRBD2. V lost 1 base, J lost 7 bases, and 8 bases stayed unmatched. There are 16 residues in the CDR3. Looked up from germline, CDR1 is SGHAT and CDR2 is FQNNGV. CDR3 DNA sequence: TGTGCCAGCAGCTTAGTTTTGGCTAGCGGGAGCAATACGCAGTATTTT. Its protein is CASSLVLASGSNTQYF.

A word on this clone: At one boundary the junction diverges from the germline segment, which might be a read error. The chain recombines TRBV5-1 with TRBJ2-7; 11 nucleotides agree with TRBD2. This CDR3 is built from 14 residues. Germline CDR1 reads SGHRS; CDR2 reads YFSETQ. The CDR3 protein is CPSSSTSGAYEQYF. The CDR3 DNA follows: TGCCCCAGCAGCTCGACTAGCGGGGCCTACGAGCAGTACTTT.